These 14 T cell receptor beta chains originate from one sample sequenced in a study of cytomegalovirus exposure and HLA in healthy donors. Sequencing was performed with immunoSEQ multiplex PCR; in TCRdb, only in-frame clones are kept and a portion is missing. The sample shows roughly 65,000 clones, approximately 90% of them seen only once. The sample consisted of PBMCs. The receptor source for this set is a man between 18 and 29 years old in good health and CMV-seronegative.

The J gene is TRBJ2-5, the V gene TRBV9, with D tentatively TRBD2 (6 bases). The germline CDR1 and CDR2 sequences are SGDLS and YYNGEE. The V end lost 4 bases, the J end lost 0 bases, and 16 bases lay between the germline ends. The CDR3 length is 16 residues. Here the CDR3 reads CASSSPGGNHQETQYF. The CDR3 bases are TGTGCCAGCAGCTCACCTGGGGGGAATCACCAAGAGACCCAGTACTTC.

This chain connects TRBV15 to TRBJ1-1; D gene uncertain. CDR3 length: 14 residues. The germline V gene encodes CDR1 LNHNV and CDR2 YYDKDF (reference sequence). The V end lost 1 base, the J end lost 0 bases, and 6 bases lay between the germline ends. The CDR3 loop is CATSRVEVNTEAFF. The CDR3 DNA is TGTGCCACCAGCAGAGTCGAGGTGAACACTGAAGCTTTCTTT.

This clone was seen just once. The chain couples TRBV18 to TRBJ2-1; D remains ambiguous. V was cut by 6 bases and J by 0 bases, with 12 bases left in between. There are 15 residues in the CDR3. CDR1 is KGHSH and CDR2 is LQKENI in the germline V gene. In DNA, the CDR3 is TGTGCCAGCTCTCCCGACAAGAGCTCCTACAATGAGCAGTTCTTC. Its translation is CASSPDKSSYNEQFF. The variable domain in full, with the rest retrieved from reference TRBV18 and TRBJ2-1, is NAGVMQNPRHLVRRRGQEARLRCSPMKGHSHVYWYRQLPEEGLKFMVYLQKENIIDESGMPKERFSAEFPKEGPSILRIQQVVRGDSAAYFCASSPDKSSYNEQFFGPGTRLTVL.

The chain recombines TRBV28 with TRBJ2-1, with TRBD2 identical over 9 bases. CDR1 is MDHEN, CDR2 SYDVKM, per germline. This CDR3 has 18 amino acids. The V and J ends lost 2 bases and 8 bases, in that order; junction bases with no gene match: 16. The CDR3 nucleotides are TGTGCCAGCAGTTTAAGGCCGGGGGTAGCGGGAGCAGGGGATGAGCAGTTCTTC. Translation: CASSLRPGVAGAGDEQFF.

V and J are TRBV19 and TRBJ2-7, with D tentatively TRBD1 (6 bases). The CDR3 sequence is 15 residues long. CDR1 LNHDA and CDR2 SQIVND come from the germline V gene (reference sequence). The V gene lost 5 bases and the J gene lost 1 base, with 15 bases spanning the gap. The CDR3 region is CASSLLPGVSYEQYF. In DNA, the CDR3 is TGTGCCAGTAGTCTTCTCCCAGGGGTTTCCTACGAGCAGTACTTC. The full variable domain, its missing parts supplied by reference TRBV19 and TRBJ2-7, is DGGITQSPKYLFRKEGQNVTLSCEQNLNHDAMYWYRQDPGQGLRLIYYSQIVNDFQKGDIAEGYSVSREKKESFPLTVTSAQKNPTAFYLCASSLLPGVSYEQYFGPGTRLTVT.

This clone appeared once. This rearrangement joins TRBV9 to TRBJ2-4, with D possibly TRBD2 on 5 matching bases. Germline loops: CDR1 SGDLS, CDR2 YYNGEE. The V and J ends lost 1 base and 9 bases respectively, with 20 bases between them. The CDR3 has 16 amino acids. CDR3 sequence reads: CASSVIPRVGCFIQYF. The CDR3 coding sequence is TGTGCCAGCAGCGTAATTCCGCGGGTAGGATGTTTCATTCAGTACTTC.

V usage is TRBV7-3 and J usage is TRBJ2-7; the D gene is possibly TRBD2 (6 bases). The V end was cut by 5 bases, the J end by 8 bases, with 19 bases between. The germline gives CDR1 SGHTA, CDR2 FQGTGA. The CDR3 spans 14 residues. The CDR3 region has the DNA TGTGCCAGCAGCGAGTTGTCGCGGGATCACAAGCAGTACTTC. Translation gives CASSELSRDHKQYF.

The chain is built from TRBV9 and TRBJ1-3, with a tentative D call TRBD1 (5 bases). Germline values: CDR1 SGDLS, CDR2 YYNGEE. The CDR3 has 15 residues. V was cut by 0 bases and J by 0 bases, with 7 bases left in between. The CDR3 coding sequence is TGTGCCAGCAGCGTAGAGGGGAACTCTGGAAACACCATATATTTT. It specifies CASSVEGNSGNTIYF. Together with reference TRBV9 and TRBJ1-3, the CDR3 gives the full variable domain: DSGVTQTPKHLITATGQRVTLRCSPRSGDLSVYWYQQSLDQGLQFLIQYYNGEERAKGNILERFSAQQFPDLHSELNLSSLELGDSALYFCASSVEGNSGNTIYFGEGSWLTVV.

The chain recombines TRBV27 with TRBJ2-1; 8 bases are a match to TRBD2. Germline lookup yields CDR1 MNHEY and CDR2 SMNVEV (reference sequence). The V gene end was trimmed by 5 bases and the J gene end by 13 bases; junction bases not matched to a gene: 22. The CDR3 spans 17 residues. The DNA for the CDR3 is TGTGCCAGCAGTCCGTTTCCGGGGGACGGCCTAGCGGGTGGTCAGTTCTTC. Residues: CASSPFPGDGLAGGQFF.

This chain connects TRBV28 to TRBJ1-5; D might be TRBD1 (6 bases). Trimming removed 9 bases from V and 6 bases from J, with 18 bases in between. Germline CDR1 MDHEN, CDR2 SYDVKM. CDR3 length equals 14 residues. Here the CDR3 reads CASLTGQFTQPQHF. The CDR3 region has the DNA TGTGCCAGTCTCACAGGGCAGTTCACTCAGCCCCAGCATTTT.

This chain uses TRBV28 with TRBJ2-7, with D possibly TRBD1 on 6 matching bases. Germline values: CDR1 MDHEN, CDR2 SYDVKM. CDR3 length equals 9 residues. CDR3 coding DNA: TGTGCCAGCAATGTGAGGGGGACGGTC. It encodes CASNVRGTV.

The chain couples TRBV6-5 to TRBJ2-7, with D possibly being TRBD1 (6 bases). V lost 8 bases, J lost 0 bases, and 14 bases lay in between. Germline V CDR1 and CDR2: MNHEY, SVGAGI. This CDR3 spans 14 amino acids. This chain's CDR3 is CASGQWQDSYEQYF. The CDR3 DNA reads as TGTGCCAGCGGACAGTGGCAGGACTCCTACGAGCAGTACTTC.

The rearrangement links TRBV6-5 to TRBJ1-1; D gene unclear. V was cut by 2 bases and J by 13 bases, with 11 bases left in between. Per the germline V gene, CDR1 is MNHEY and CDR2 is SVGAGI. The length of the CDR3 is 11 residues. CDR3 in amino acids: CASSYVSSVFF. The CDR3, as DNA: TGTGCCAGCAGTTACGTCTCATCGGTTTTCTTT.

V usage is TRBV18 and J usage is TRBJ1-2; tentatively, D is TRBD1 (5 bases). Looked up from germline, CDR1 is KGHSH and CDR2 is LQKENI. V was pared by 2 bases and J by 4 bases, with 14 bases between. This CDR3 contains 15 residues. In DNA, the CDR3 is TGTGCCAGCTCACCAACAGGCCATCCCGTCTATGGCTACACCTTC. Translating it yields CASSPTGHPVYGYTF. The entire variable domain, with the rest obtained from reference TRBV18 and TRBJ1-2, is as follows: NAGVMQNPRHLVRRRGQEARLRCSPMKGHSHVYWYRQLPEEGLKFMVYLQKENIIDESGMPKERFSAEFPKEGPSILRIQQVVRGDSAAYFCASSPTGHPVYGYTFGSGTRLTVV.